This T cell receptor (beta chain) was sequenced in a study of regulatory T cells in long-lasting Graves disease. Study-wide results and limits: Among persistent patients, a larger number of public clonotypes were shared (about 2,700) than among newly diagnosed patients (roughly 970).

This clonotype has ten or more counts. Its antigen is as yet unknown. Construction of TCR beta libraries relied on iRepertoire HTBI primers and on Arm-PCR targeting CDR3 regions. MiXCR, run by TCRdb on the multiplex PCR reads, gives a single entry per CDR3 protein. Of 550,000 or so distinct CDR3 sequences in the sample, about 12% were seen once. V gave up 9 bases and J gave up 3 bases, with 18 bases separating them. Germline-derived CDR1 and CDR2 are MDHEN and SYDVKM. This CDR3 region has 14 residues. Stated time point: newly diagnosed GD, antithyroid drugs for less than 3 months. Extracted RNA from PBMCs served as the source of the TCR library. This sample also appeared in a second study, on T cells in Graves' hyperthyroidism and ophthalmopathy.

This clonotype was obtained from a woman under 40 with Graves disease. The sequencing used peripheral blood mononuclear cells (PBMCs), collected at new diagnosis, from a patient treated with antithyroid drugs. The J gene is TRBJ2-7, the V gene TRBV28; the D is unclear. CDR3 in amino acids: CASASPSGLYEQYF. For the CDR3, the DNA is TGTGCCAGTGCATCCCCCTCCGGGCTCTACGAGCAGTACTTC.